Listed below are T cell receptor beta chains from one sample, sequenced in a study of shared clonotypes between healthy human individuals. Sequencing was performed with immunoSEQ multiplex PCR; in TCRdb, only in-frame clones are kept and a portion is missing. The sample shows around 2.1 million clones, around 93% of them seen only once. Sequenced sample: naive CD8+ T cells from PBMCs. The receptors stem from a man aged 18 to 35 in good health. Some clones in this sample may be carry-over from other donors' samples. Both conserved end residues are part of each CDR3. The order of the fields is clone size, D gene, V gene, J gene, CDR3 DNA, CDR3 protein. A D gene is named only where the DNA matches it firmly. A row's size may be missing; if present it is once, few, many or a size class.

NA	NA	TRBV28	TRBJ1-5	TGTGCCAGCAGTTTAAGAGGAAGGACCCCAATTATCTGGCCCCAGCATTTT	CASSLRGRTPIIWPQHF
NA	NA	TRBV29-1	TRBJ2-5	TGCAGCGTTGAAGATGGGGTTGGGGGAGTCGGAGAGACCCAGTACTTC	CSVEDGVGGVGETQYF
NA	NA	TRBV2	TRBJ2-7	TGTGCCAGCAGTGACAGTGTGACGGGAGCAAGGTACGAGCAGTACTTC	CASSDSVTGARYEQYF
NA	NA	TRBV27	TRBJ2-7	TGTGCCAGCAGTTTTATTGGTGACGAGCAGTACTTC	CASSFIGDEQYF
NA	TRBD2	TRBV6-5	TRBJ2-7	TGTGCCAGCAGCCTAACTAGCGGCTACGAGCAGTACTTC	CASSLTSGYEQYF
NA	TRBD2	TRBV10-3	TRBJ2-7	TGTGCCATCAGTGAGTCCTCACTAGCGGGACCCTACGAGCAGTACTTC	CAISESSLAGPYEQYF
NA	NA	TRBV10-2	TRBJ2-5	TGCGCCAGCAGTGAGTCGGGGCTAGTCGCAGAGACCCAGTACTTC	CASSESGLVAETQYF
once	NA	TRBV6-4	TRBJ2-2	TGTGCCAGCAGTGACTCGCATCGTGAAGGAAACACCGGGGAGCTGTTTTTT	CASSDSHREGNTGELFF
NA	TRBD2	TRBV7-2	TRBJ2-5	TGTGCCAGCAGTCGAGTATCGCGGGAGACTGAGACCCAGTACTTC	CASSRVSRETETQYF
NA	NA	TRBV30	TRBJ1-5	TGTGCCTGGAGTGTAACTTCCGGTCAGCCCCAGCATTTT	CAWSVTSGQPQHF
once	NA	TRBV9	TRBJ1-1	TGTGCCAGCAGCCCCCGGGGGGGGGTGGTAAGCACTGAAGCTTTCTTT	CASSPRGGVVSTEAFF
NA	TRBD1	TRBV2	TRBJ2-7	TGTGCCAGCAGTGAAAAGACAGGGTGGGTCTACGAGCAGTACTTC	CASSEKTGWVYEQYF
NA	NA	TRBV4-1	TRBJ1-5	TGCGCCAGCAGCCGCGAGGGAATTCGCAATCAGCCCCAGCATTTT	CASSREGIRNQPQHF
NA	NA	TRBV27	TRBJ2-7	TGTGCCACCGCCGGTGGGACCCTGGTCGAGCAGTACTTC	CATAGGTLVEQYF
once	TRBD1	TRBV27	TRBJ2-7	TGTGCCAGCAGTATACTCACAGGGGGTAGCTACGAGCAGTACTTC	CASSILTGGSYEQYF
NA	TRBD2	TRBV11-2	TRBJ2-7	TGTGCCAGCAGCTTTCACCCCGGTGATAGCGGGAGTGCCTACGAGCAGTACTTC	CASSFHPGDSGSAYEQYF
NA	TRBD1	TRBV25-1	TRBJ1-6	TGTGCCAGCAGCCCTCCATCTACAGGGGGCTCTTGGAATTCACCCCTCCACTTT	CASSPPSTGGSWNSPLHF
NA	TRBD1	TRBV7-9	TRBJ2-3	TGTGCCAGCAGCTCGGGACAGGGCACAGATACGCAGTATTTT	CASSSGQGTDTQYF
NA	NA	TRBV28	TRBJ2-1	TGTGCCAGCTCGCGGGGGGACAGCCCCAATGAGCAGTTCTTC	CASSRGDSPNEQFF
NA	NA	TRBV5-5	TRBJ1-4	TGTGCCAGCAGCTTGTATTTCCCGGCAGGGAGTTCAACTAATGAAAAACTGTTTTTT	CASSLYFPAGSSTNEKLFF
NA	TRBD1	TRBV28	TRBJ2-7	TGTGCCAGCAGTTTATCAGCAGGGGGTATCTCCTACGAGCAGTACTTC	CASSLSAGGISYEQYF
NA	NA	TRBV14	TRBJ2-2	TGTGCCAGCAGCCAAGCGTATTATCCGACTGGGAACACCGGGGAGCTGTTTTTT	CASSQAYYPTGNTGELFF
NA	NA	TRBV7-2	TRBJ2-3	TGTGCCAGCAGCTTCTCTCCCTGGCGCCATAGCACAGATACGCAGTATTTT	CASSFSPWRHSTDTQYF
NA	NA	TRBV4-2	TRBJ2-7	TGTGCCAGCAGCCCCAATACGGGATCCTACGAGCAGTACTTC	CASSPNTGSYEQYF
NA	NA	TRBV27	TRBJ2-1	TGTGCCAGCAGTTTATCGAGGGCAGTCAATGAGCAGTTCTTC	CASSLSRAVNEQFF
NA	TRBD2	TRBV7-6	TRBJ2-2	TGTGCCAGCAGCTTCCGAGCGGGGGCGAACACCGGGGAGCTGTTTTTT	CASSFRAGANTGELFF
NA	NA	TRBV28	TRBJ2-5	TGTGCCAGCAGTTTATACAGGACACTTTACTTC	CASSLYRTLYF
NA	TRBD1	TRBV4-3	TRBJ2-1	TGCGCCAGCAGCCAGAGGGACAGGGACTACGAGCAGTTCTTC	CASSQRDRDYEQFF
NA	NA	TRBV4-2	TRBJ2-2	TGTGCCAGCAGCCAAGGGACAGCCGGGGAGCTGTTTTTT	CASSQGTAGELFF
NA	TRBD1	TRBV7-9	TRBJ2-7	TGTGCCAGCAGCTTAGGAGGGACAGGGGCCTACGAGCAGTACTTC	CASSLGGTGAYEQYF
NA	NA	TRBV14	TRBJ2-1	TGTGCCAGCAGCCAGACAGCTATTTTCTACAATGAGCAGTTCTTC	CASSQTAIFYNEQFF
NA	NA	TRBV18	TRBJ2-5	TGTGCCAGCTCATCGGGACGAAGAAAAGAGACCCAGTACTTC	CASSSGRRKETQYF
NA	NA	TRBV13	TRBJ2-1	TGTGCCAGCAGCAAGGACAGTGGGGAGCAGTTCTTC	CASSKDSGEQFF
NA	NA	TRBV5-1	TRBJ1-1	TGCGCCAGCAGCTTAGGTGGGGGGAACACTGAAGCTTTCTTT	CASSLGGGNTEAFF
NA	NA	TRBV28	TRBJ2-7	TGTGCCACCCATGCCCAGGCAGGGGCCTACGAGCAGTACTTC	CATHAQAGAYEQYF
NA	NA	TRBV9	TRBJ2-7	TGTGCCAGCAGCCCCGCCGGGGGCCCCTCCTACGAGCAGTACTTC	CASSPAGGPSYEQYF
NA	NA	TRBV18	TRBJ2-7	TGTGCCAGCTCACCTCGGGACACCCTCTCCCCCTACGAGCAGTACTTC	CASSPRDTLSPYEQYF
NA	TRBD1	TRBV19	TRBJ1-1	TGTGCCAGTAGTCGGGACAGGGTCATGAACACTGAAGCTTTCTTT	CASSRDRVMNTEAFF
NA	NA	TRBV2	TRBJ2-7	TGTGCCAGCAGTGAAACAGGGAGGGGGCAGGTCGAGCAGTACTTC	CASSETGRGQVEQYF
NA	TRBD2	TRBV9	TRBJ2-3	TGTGCCAGCAGTCCCATAGCGGGACCTAGCACAGATACGCAGTATTTT	CASSPIAGPSTDTQYF
NA	TRBD2	TRBV2	TRBJ2-7	TGTGCCAGCAGTGAAAGACTAGCGGGACCCTCTTACGAGCAGTACTTC	CASSERLAGPSYEQYF
NA	TRBD1	TRBV5-6	TRBJ2-7	TGTGCCAGCAGCTCGGACAGGGGGCGTGAGCAGTACTTC	CASSSDRGREQYF
NA	TRBD2	TRBV9	TRBJ2-1	TGTGCCAGCAGCCCAAGACTAGCGGAATACAATGAGCAGTTCTTC	CASSPRLAEYNEQFF
NA	NA	TRBV27	TRBJ2-1	TGTGCCAGCATCTCCGGCCCCCATGAGCAGTTCTTC	CASISGPHEQFF
once	NA	TRBV11-2	TRBJ1-5	TGTGCCAGCAGCCCTGGGAACAATCAGCCCCAGCATTTT	CASSPGNNQPQHF
few	NA	TRBV7-9	TRBJ1-4	TGTGCCAGCAGCTTATTCGACGCCGGGAATGAAAAACTGTTTTTT	CASSLFDAGNEKLFF
NA	NA	TRBV9	TRBJ2-3	TGTGCCAGCAGCGTTAACAGGGCTAGCACAGATACGCAGTATTTT	CASSVNRASTDTQYF
few	NA	TRBV18	TRBJ2-2	TGTGCCAGCTCACCAGCCGGACGGGACACCGGGGAGCTGTTTTTT	CASSPAGRDTGELFF
NA	NA	TRBV27	TRBJ2-1	TGTGCCAGCAGTCCCCTGATGGCCGACACTGGCTACAATGAGCAGTTCTTC	CASSPLMADTGYNEQFF
NA	NA	TRBV7-2	TRBJ1-5	NA	CASSFLWDLSNQPQHF
few	TRBD1	TRBV7-9	TRBJ1-4	TGTGCCAGCACCTTCCACTCAGGGGGCGCGGAGGAAAAACTGTTTTTT	CASTFHSGGAEEKLFF
NA	NA	TRBV30	TRBJ1-2	TGTGCCTGGGCTACCGGGGCCTACTATGGCTACACCTTC	CAWATGAYYGYTF